These 27 T cell receptor beta chains share one sample of origin, sequenced in a study of blood T cells in healthy people across ages. Sample-barcoded 5' priming and a J-beta primer mix drove a second PCR of 7 to 11 cycles. TCRdb independently ran MiXCR on the 5' RACE reads; one entry per CDR3 protein. The table includes 780,000 or so distinct CDR3 sequences, 53% detected once. The sequenced sample was blood. Every receptor here comes from a man at least 80 years old in good health.

This clonotype was recorded once. The gene calls are TRBV11-2 and TRBJ2-5; D gene unclear. The CDR3 is 15 amino acids. Trimming shortened V by 4 bases and J by 5 bases, and 17 bases separated the two germline ends. Germline CDR1 reads SGHAT; CDR2 reads FQNNGV. The CDR3 loop reads CASSSLQGDLETQYF. CDR3 DNA: TGTGCCAGCAGCTCACTTCAAGGTGATCTGGAGACCCAGTACTTC.

V gene TRBV12-3 or TRBV12-4 combines with J gene TRBJ1-1; perhaps TRBD1 as D (5 bases). This CDR3 is 13 amino acids long. V was trimmed by 7 bases and J by 3 bases, leaving 12 bases between them. The CDR3 region has the DNA TGTGCCAGCACTCCGGGGGGGGACACTGAAGCTTTCTTT. Translating gives CASTPGGDTEAFF.

This clonotype was picked up a small number of times. The gene calls are TRBV20-1 and TRBJ2-7; D is perhaps TRBD1 or TRBD2 (5 bases each). Germline CDR1 reads DFQATT; CDR2 reads SNEGSKA (reference sequence). CDR3 length equals 15 residues. V was clipped by 3 bases and J by 10 bases, with 25 bases between them. CDR3 coding DNA: TGCAGTGCTAGTATGGGGAGAGGACCCCAAGGGGACCAGTACTTC. The encoded protein is CSASMGRGPQGDQYF.

The chain recombines TRBV5-1 with TRBJ1-2; no clear D. Germline V gene data show CDR1 as SGHRS and CDR2 as YFSETQ. V was clipped by 3 bases and J by 7 bases, with 16 bases between them. This CDR3 has 14 residues. The CDR3 DNA reads TGCGCCAGCAGCTCGGGCCAACCCGGGGTTGGCTACACCTTC. It encodes CASSSGQPGVGYTF.

The gene calls are TRBV5-1 and TRBJ2-7; D assignment may be TRBD1 or TRBD2 (5 bases each). The CDR3 has 15 amino acids. Germline V gene lookup returns CDR1 SGHRS and CDR2 YFSETQ. V lost 2 bases and J lost 2, with 14 bases in between. The chain's CDR3 is CASSFGRDQPYEQYF. CDR3 nucleotide sequence: TGCGCCAGCAGCTTCGGTCGGGACCAGCCCTACGAGCAGTACTTC.

V is TRBV5-1 and J is TRBJ2-3; D is possibly TRBD1 (6 bases). The V end was cut by 4 bases, the J end by 4 bases, with 13 bases between. The CDR3 is 14 amino acids. The germline V gene has CDR1 SGHRS and CDR2 YFSETQ. The CDR3 is CASSPPDSADTQYF. In DNA, the CDR3 is TGCGCCAGCAGCCCCCCGGACAGCGCAGATACGCAGTATTTT.

There are a few counts of this clonotype. The chain has TRBV6-1 and TRBJ2-5; D is perhaps TRBD1 or TRBD2 (5 bases each). The CDR3 totals 14 residues. Germline V lookup: CDR1 MNHNS, CDR2 SASEGT. Trimming took off 4 bases at V and 11 bases at J, with 20 bases between the two ends. CDR3 coding DNA: TGTGCCAGCAGTGCGCGCCCGGGGCTTTACGGGCAGTACTTC. Amino acids: CASSARPGLYGQYF.

Only a few counts were recorded for this clonotype. The genes are TRBV7-9 and TRBJ1-1, with TRBD1 matching 8 bases. Germline CDR1 SEHNR, CDR2 FQNEAQ (reference sequence). The V gene end was trimmed by 3 bases and the J gene end by 1 base; junction bases not matched to a gene: 4. The CDR3 loop spans 15 amino acids. CDR3 sequence reads: CASSLGTGGNTEAFF. CDR3 DNA: TGTGCCAGCAGCTTGGGGACAGGAGGGAACACTGAAGCTTTCTTT.

For the CDR3, the DNA is TGCGCCAGCAGCTTGGGAGGGGACCATGGCTACACCTTC. Encoded protein: CASSLGGDHGYTF. V and J are TRBV5-1 and TRBJ1-2; tentatively, D is TRBD1 (5 bases). The CDR3 is 13 residues long. CDR1 is SGHRS, CDR2 YFSETQ, per germline. V lost 0 bases and J 6 bases, leaving 9 bases between the germline ends.

This clonotype was seen only once. V is TRBV7-6 and J is TRBJ1-4; D is unclear. The CDR3 has 14 residues. The V end lost 1 base, the J end lost 8 bases, and 11 bases lay between the germline ends. Per the germline V gene, CDR1 is SGHVS and CDR2 is FNYEAQ. CDR3 sequence reads: CASSLVIGSEKLFF. The CDR3 DNA reads as TGTGCCAGCAGCTTAGTGATTGGTTCGGAAAAACTGTTTTTT.

This clonotype has only a few counts. The genes are TRBV11-1 and TRBJ2-1; tentative D call: TRBD1 (5 bases). V was pared by 7 bases and J by 0 bases, with 19 bases between. The germline gives CDR1 SGHAT, CDR2 FQDESV (reference sequence). The CDR3 sequence is 17 residues long. CDR3 nucleotide sequence: TGTGCCAGCAAAGGAAGGGGCGGCCACAGCTCCTACAATGAGCAGTTCTTC. It encodes CASKGRGGHSSYNEQFF.

The CDR3 nucleotides read TGCAGTGCTGCCACCCTCAATCAGCCCCAGCATTTT. Translation: CSAATLNQPQHF. The chain is built from TRBV20-1 and TRBJ1-5; D gene ambiguous. CDR1 is DFQATT and CDR2 is SNEGSKA in the germline V gene (reference sequence). Between the trimmed V and J ends, which lost 5 bases and 3 bases, there was a span of 8 bases. The CDR3 totals 12 residues.

This clonotype was picked up one time. The chain couples TRBV27 to TRBJ2-1; D ambiguous. Between the trimmed V and J ends, which lost 5 bases and 7 bases, there was a span of 18 bases. Germline assignment: CDR1 MNHEY and CDR2 SMNVEV (reference sequence). The CDR3 is made up of 15 amino acids. CDR3 nucleotides: TGTGCCAGCAGTCCACTTCAGACTTTTAGGAATGAGCAGTTCTTC. Amino acids: CASSPLQTFRNEQFF.

This clonotype was recorded a few times. The chain links TRBV7-2 to TRBJ2-1; either TRBD1 or TRBD2 may fit D (6 bases each). The CDR3 contains 13 residues. V lost 8 bases and J lost 8, with 16 bases in between. Per germline, CDR1 SGHTA and CDR2 FQGNSA. The CDR3 DNA reads as TGTGCCAGCTCCCGGGGGCGGGACTATGAGCAGTTCTTC. Translation gives CASSRGRDYEQFF.

This clonotype has only a few counts. The J gene is TRBJ2-3, the V gene TRBV29-1; TRBD2 matches 12 bases. The CDR3 totals 18 residues. J lost 14 bases, V lost 3 bases, and 24 bases had no gene match. CDR1 and CDR2 (germline): SQVTM, ANQGSEA. The DNA for the CDR3 is TGCAGCGTTGATTTGACTAGCGGGAGAGGAGCTAGGCACAGATACGCGTATTTT. Translating gives CSVDLTSGRGARHRYAYF.

V usage is TRBV18 and J usage is TRBJ2-5, with D perhaps TRBD1 (6 bases). The J call may not be correct, given that the DNA end is closer to TRBJ2-7. The CDR3 covers 15 residues. The germline gives CDR1 KGHSH, CDR2 LQKENI. The DNA for the CDR3 is TGTGCCAGCTCACCCGGCGGCCAGGGGCTATACGAGCAGTACTTC. Amino acid sequence: CASSPGGQGLYEQYF.

V and J are TRBV6-2 or TRBV6-3 and TRBJ2-3; 10 bases agree with TRBD2. The junction had 17 bases not matched to a gene; V was cut back by 6 bases and J by 14 bases. Germline CDR1 reads MNHEY; CDR2 reads SVGEGT. The length of the CDR3 is 15 residues. For the CDR3, the DNA is TGTGCCAGCAGAGAACCTAGCGGGGGACACAGATACGCGTATTTT. This gives the protein CASREPSGGHRYAYF.

Regarding this clonotype: A much larger clone sits a single nucleotide away, making a read error possible. The V and J genes are TRBV7-6 and TRBJ2-1; 7 bases are a match to TRBD2. The CDR3 spans 18 residues. Germline lookup yields CDR1 SGHVS and CDR2 FNYEAQ. V shed 1 base and J 10 bases; nucleotides not matched to a gene: 19. The CDR3 here is CASSLGPLIGRTRYEQFF. The CDR3 DNA sequence: TGTGCCAGCAGCTTAGGGCCTCTAATCGGGAGGACCCGATACGAGCAGTTCTTC.

The CDR3 nucleotides read TGTGCCAGCAGGGGTTGGAACTCCCCGAACGACGAGCAGTACTTC. Encoded protein: CASRGWNSPNDEQYF. The gene calls are TRBV27 and TRBJ2-1; D remains unclear. The J call is doubtful: the DNA matches TRBJ2-7 better. Per germline, CDR1 MNHEY and CDR2 SMNVEV (reference sequence). This CDR3 spans 15 amino acids.

This clonotype came up a few times. The rearrangement joins TRBV5-1 to TRBJ2-1; 10 nucleotides line up with TRBD2. V lost 2 bases to trimming and J lost 9 bases; unmatched junction nucleotides: 8. This CDR3 comprises 15 residues. In germline, CDR1 is SGHRS, CDR2 YFSETQ. The CDR3 nucleotides are TGCGCCAGCAGCTTAGCGGGAGGGCCTTTGGGTGAGCAGTTCTTC. Translating gives CASSLAGGPLGEQFF. The full variable domain, completed using reference TRBV5-1 and TRBJ2-1, is KAGVTQTPRYLIKTRGQQVTLSCSPISGHRSVSWYQQTPGQGLQFLFEYFSETQRNKGNFPGRFSGRQFSNSRSEMNVSTLELGDSALYLCASSLAGGPLGEQFFGPGTRLTVL.

This clonotype was seen a handful of times. The chain combines TRBV24-1 with TRBJ2-1; D remains ambiguous. Germline assignment: CDR1 KGHDR and CDR2 SFDVKD. CDR3 length equals 14 residues. Trimming stripped 3 bases from V and 10 bases from J, with 15 bases between. In nucleotides, the CDR3 is TGTGCCACCAGTGATCCTGAAGGGCCTAGGGAGCAGTTCTTC. Translation: CATSDPEGPREQFF.

This chain's CDR3 is CASRGPSGGYEQYF. CDR3 DNA sequence: TGTGCCAGCCGGGGGCCTAGCGGGGGCTACGAGCAGTACTTC. The chain couples TRBV2 to TRBJ2-7; the match to TRBD2 covers 10 bases. Trimming took 8 bases from V and 3 from J; bases not matched to a gene: 7. Germline values: CDR1 SNHLY, CDR2 FYNNEI. This CDR3 spans 14 amino acids.

In its sample, this clonotype was seen a few times. The rearrangement links TRBV24-1 to TRBJ2-5; 7 bases are a match to TRBD2. The CDR3 loop spans 15 amino acids. With 4 bases clipped from V and 7 bases from J, the junction kept 11 bases outside the gene matches. Germline CDR1 KGHDR, CDR2 SFDVKD. In DNA, the CDR3 is TGTGCCACCAGTGACCCAGGAGAGGGGAGGGGGACCCAGTACTTC. Amino acids: CATSDPGEGRGTQYF.

This clonotype was seen more than once but under ten times. The V call is TRBV24-1, the J call TRBJ2-3, with D possibly TRBD1 on 6 matching bases. Trimming took off 4 bases at V and 14 bases at J, with 27 bases between the two ends. The CDR3 totals 16 residues. Germline V gene sequence: CDR1 KGHDR, CDR2 SFDVKD. DNA for the CDR3: TGTGCCACCAGTGACAGGGGATTCAGAGAGCACAGATACGCGTATTTT. This sequence encodes CATSDRGFREHRYAYF.

The rearrangement joins TRBV6-2 or TRBV6-3 to TRBJ2-1; 8 bases align to TRBD2. Germline-derived CDR1 and CDR2 are MNHEY and SVGEGT. This CDR3 is 17 amino acids long. J gave up 0 bases and V 4 bases, and 8 bases lay outside the gene matches. The CDR3 bases are TGTGCCAGCAGTTTTGTCCTAGCGGGTATCTCCTACAATGAGCAGTTCTTC. It specifies CASSFVLAGISYNEQFF.

The chain joins TRBV3-1 to TRBJ2-3, with D possibly matching TRBD1 (5 bases). The germline V gene has CDR1 LGHDT and CDR2 YNNKEL (reference sequence). The germline V and J ends were trimmed by 4 bases and 3 bases, with 14 bases remaining between them. This CDR3 is 15 amino acids long. CDR3 DNA: TGTGCCAGCAGCCCAGCAGGCAGGGCAACAGATACGCAGTATTTT. Its protein product is CASSPAGRATDTQYF.

The genes are TRBV12-3 or TRBV12-4 and TRBJ2-5; TRBD2 matches at 13 bases. V lost 7 bases and J lost 4; bases outside the gene matches: 6. The CDR3 totals 15 residues. The CDR3 DNA reads TGTGCCAGCACCAGGACTAGCGGGAGAGGAGAGACCCAGTACTTC. It is translated as CASTRTSGRGETQYF.